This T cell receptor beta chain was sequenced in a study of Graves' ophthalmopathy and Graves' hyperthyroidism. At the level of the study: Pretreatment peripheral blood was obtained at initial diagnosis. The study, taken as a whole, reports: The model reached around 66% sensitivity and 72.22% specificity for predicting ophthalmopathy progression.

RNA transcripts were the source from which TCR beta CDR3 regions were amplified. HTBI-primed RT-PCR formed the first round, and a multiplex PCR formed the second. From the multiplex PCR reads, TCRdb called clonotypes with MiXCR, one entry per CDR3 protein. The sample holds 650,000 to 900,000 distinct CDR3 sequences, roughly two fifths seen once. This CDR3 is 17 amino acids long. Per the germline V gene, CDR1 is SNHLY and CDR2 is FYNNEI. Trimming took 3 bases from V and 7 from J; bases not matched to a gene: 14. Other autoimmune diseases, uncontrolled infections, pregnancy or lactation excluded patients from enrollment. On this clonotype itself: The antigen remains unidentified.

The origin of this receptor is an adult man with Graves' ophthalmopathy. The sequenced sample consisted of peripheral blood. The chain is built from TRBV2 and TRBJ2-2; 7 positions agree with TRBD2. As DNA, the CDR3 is TGTGCCAGCAGTGATAGTGCCGGGGGAGGGGTCGTCGGGGAGCTGTTTTTT. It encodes CASSDSAGGGVVGELFF.